This T cell receptor (beta chain) was found in a study of T-cell reconstitution after alpha-beta-depleted transplantation in children. This clonotype was counted ten times or more. The length of the CDR3 is 15 residues. V shed 5 bases, J shed 5 bases, and the junction held 8 bases outside the gene matches. From germline, CDR1 is SGHAT and CDR2 FQNNGV. It was with unique molecular identifiers that the TCRbeta library was prepared. Each CDR3 protein is one row after TCRdb ran MiXCR on the PCR reads. The sample has a few hundred thousand distinct CDR3 sequences, 9.7% seen once. The V and J genes are TRBV11-2 and TRBJ2-1, with 8 bases fitting TRBD2. This receptor was taken from a human donor who donated a stem cell graft to a child with SCID. The sequenced sample was PBMCs from the stem cell graft donor, obtained from the stem cell graft. DNA for the CDR3: TGTGCCAGCAGCATCGCGGGGGGAACAAACAATGAGCAGTTCTTC. This encodes CASSIAGGTNNEQFF.